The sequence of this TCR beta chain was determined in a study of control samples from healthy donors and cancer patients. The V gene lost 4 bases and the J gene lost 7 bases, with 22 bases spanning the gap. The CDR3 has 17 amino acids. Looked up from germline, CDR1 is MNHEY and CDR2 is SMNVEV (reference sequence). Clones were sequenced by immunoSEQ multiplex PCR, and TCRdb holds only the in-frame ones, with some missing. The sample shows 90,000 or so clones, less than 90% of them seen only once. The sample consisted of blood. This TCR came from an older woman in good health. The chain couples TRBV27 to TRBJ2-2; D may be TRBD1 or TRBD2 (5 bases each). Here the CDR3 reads CASSSASGTAFFGELFF. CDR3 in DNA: TGTGCCAGCAGTTCCGCATCCGGGACGGCCTTTTTCGGGGAGCTGTTTTTT.